A few counts support the clone carrying this T cell receptor (beta chain). In the same sample, other DNA sequences code for this CDR3. Trimming cost V 5 bases and J 3 bases; bases outside gene matches: 4. Germline CDR1 is GTSNPN and CDR2 is SVGIG (reference sequence). CDR3 length equals 13 residues. This entry is derived from a study of blood T cell repertoires in COVID-19. Per the study methods: Estimation of nucleated cell counts relied on the amplification of reference gene primers. Sequenced by immunoSEQ multiplex PCR; TCRdb stores in-frame clones only, minus some. The V and J calls and the clone size are those of that table, but D and trimming were determined from the DNA. This table holds around 93,000 clones, 81% found once.

V gene TRBV30 combines with J gene TRBJ2-3, with 8 nucleotides matching TRBD1. This receptor was obtained from a man aged 55-75 years with acute or convalescent COVID-19. Material: peripheral blood. CDR3 in amino acids: CAWDRGVTDTQYF. CDR3 DNA sequence: TGTGCCTGGGACAGGGGCGTTACAGATACGCAGTATTTT.